This T cell receptor (beta chain) was obtained from a study of cytomegalovirus exposure and HLA in healthy donors. Germline lookup yields CDR1 SQVTM and CDR2 ANQGSEA. CDR3 size: 14 residues. The V end was cut by 3 bases, the J end by 7 bases, with 19 bases between. As for this clone: The antigen is undetermined.

60 Vbeta and 13 Jbeta primers were used in PCR. TCRdb's copy holds only in-frame clones and misses some; the assay was immunoSEQ multiplex PCR. This table has some 200,000 clones, 75% to 90% appearing once. Study-level results: Some TCR beta chains (164 of them) were listed as cytomegalovirus-associated.

The sample taken for sequencing was PBMCs. J is TRBJ2-7 and V is TRBV29-1, with D tentatively TRBD2 (5 bases). The receptor's source is a middle-aged man in good health and CMV-seropositive. The chain's CDR3 is CSVEGRGRGREQYF. The CDR3 DNA is TGCAGCGTTGAGGGTCGAGGGCGTGGGAGAGAGCAGTACTTC.